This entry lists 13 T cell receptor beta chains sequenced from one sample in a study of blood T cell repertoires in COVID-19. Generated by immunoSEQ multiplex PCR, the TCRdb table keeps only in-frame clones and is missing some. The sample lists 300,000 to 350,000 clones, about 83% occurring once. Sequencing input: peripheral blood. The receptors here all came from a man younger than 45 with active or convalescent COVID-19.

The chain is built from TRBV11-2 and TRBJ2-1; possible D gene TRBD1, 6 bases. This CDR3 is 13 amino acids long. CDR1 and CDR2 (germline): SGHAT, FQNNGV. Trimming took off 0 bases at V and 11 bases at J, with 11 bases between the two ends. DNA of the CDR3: TGTGCCAGCAGCTTAGATGTTAGGGGGAAGCAGTTCTTC. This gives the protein CASSLDVRGKQFF.

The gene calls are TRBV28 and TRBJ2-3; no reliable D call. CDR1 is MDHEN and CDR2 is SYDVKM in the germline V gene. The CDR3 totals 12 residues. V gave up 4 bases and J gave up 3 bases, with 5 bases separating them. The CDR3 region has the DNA TGTGCCAGCAGTTATTCGACAGATACGCAGTATTTT. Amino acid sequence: CASSYSTDTQYF.

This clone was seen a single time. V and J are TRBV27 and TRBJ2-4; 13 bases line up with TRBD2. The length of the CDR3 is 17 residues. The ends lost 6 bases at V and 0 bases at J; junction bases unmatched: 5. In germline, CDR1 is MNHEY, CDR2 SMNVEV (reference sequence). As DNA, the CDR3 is TGTGCCAGCAGGGGACTAGCGGGATTGCTAGCCAAAAACATTCAGTACTTC. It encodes CASRGLAGLLAKNIQYF.

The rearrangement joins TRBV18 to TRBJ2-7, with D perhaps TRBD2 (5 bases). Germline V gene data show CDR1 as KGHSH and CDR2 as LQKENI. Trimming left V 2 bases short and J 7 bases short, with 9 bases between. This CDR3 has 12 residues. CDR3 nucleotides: TGTGCCAGCTCACCAGGCACGGGGGAGCAGTACTTC. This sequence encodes CASSPGTGEQYF.

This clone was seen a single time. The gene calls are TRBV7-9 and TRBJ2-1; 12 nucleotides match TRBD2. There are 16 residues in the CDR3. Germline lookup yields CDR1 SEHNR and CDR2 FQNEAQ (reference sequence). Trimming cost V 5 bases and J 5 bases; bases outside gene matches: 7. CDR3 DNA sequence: TGTGCCAGCAGCATCCGGACTAGCGGGAAACACAATGAGCAGTTCTTC. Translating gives CASSIRTSGKHNEQFF. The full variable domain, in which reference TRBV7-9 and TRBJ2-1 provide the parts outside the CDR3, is DTGVSQNPRHKITKRGQNVTFRCDPISEHNRLYWYRQTLGQGPEFLTYFQNEAQLEKSRLLSDRFSAERPKGSFSTLEIQRTEQGDSAMYLCASSIRTSGKHNEQFFGPGTRLTVL.

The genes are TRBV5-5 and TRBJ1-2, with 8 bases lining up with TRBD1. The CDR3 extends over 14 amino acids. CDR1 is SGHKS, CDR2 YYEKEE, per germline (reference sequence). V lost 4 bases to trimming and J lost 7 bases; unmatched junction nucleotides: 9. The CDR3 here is CASSPTGVGGGYTF. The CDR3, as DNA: TGTGCCAGCAGCCCGACAGGGGTAGGGGGTGGCTACACCTTC.

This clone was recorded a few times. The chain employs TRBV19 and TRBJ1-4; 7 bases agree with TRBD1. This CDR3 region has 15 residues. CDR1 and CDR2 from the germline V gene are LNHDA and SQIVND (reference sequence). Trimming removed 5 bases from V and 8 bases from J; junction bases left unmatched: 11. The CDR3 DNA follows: TGTGCCAGTAGTGCCCGACAGGGTCTGGAGGAAAAACTGTTTTTT. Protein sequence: CASSARQGLEEKLFF.

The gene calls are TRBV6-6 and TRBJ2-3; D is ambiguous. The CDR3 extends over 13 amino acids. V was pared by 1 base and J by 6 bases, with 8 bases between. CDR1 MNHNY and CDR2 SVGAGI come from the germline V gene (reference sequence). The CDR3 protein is CASSYFAKDTQYF. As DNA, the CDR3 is TGTGCCAGCAGTTACTTCGCGAAGGATACGCAGTATTTT.

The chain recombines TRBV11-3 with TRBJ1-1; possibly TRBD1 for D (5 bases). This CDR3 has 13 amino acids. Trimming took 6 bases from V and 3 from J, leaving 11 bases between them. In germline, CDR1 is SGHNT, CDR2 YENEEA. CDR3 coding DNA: TGTGCCAGCAGTCAGGACACTTACACTGAAGCTTTCTTT. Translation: CASSQDTYTEAFF.

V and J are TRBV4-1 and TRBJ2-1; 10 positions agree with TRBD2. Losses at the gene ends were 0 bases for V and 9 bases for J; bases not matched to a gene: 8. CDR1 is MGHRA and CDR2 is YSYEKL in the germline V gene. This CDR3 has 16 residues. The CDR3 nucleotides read TGCGCCAGCAGCCAAGATACACTAGCGGGGTCTACTGAGCAGTTCTTC. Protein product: CASSQDTLAGSTEQFF.

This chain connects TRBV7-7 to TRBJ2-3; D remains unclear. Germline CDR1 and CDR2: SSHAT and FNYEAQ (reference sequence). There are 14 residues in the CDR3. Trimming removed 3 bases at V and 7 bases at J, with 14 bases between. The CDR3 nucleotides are TGTGCCAGCAGCTTGAGGATCACTTCGTATACGCAGTATTTT. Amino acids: CASSLRITSYTQYF.

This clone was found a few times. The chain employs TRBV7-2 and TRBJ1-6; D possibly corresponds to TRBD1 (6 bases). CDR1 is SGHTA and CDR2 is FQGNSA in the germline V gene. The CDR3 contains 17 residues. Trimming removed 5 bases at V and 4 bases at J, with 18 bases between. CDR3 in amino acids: CASSLGEGGGYNSPLHF. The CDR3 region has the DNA TGTGCCAGCAGCCTCGGTGAAGGGGGTGGGTATAATTCACCCCTCCACTTT.

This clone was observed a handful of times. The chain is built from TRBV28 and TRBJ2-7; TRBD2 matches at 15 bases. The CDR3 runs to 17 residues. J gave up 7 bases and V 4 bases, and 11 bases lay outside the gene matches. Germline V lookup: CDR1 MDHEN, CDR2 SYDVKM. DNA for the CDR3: TGTGCCAGCAGTTCCTTTCCCGGACTAGCGGGAGGGATTGAGCAGTACTTC. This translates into CASSSFPGLAGGIEQYF.